The sample holds many counts of the clone carrying this TCR beta chain. Germline values: CDR1 SEHNR, CDR2 FQNEAQ (reference sequence). This CDR3 comprises 14 residues. Trimming removed 3 bases at V and 2 bases at J, with 10 bases between. The sample belongs to a study of T-cell reconstitution after alpha-beta-depleted transplantation in children. For TCRbeta, the library was prepared with unique molecular identifiers. TCRdb reprocessed the PCR reads via MiXCR and lists one record per CDR3 protein. The sample yields about 230,000 distinct CDR3 sequences, 8.5% to 10% seen once. The chain has TRBV7-9 and TRBJ1-1; a weak D match, TRBD1 (5 bases). The material sequenced was PBMCs from the stem cell graft donor, taken from the stem cell graft. This receptor was taken from a human donor who donated a stem cell graft to a child with acute lymphoblastic leukemia. CDR3 protein: CASSFGQGNTEAFF. In DNA, the CDR3 is TGTGCCAGCAGCTTTGGGCAGGGAAACACTGAAGCTTTCTTT.